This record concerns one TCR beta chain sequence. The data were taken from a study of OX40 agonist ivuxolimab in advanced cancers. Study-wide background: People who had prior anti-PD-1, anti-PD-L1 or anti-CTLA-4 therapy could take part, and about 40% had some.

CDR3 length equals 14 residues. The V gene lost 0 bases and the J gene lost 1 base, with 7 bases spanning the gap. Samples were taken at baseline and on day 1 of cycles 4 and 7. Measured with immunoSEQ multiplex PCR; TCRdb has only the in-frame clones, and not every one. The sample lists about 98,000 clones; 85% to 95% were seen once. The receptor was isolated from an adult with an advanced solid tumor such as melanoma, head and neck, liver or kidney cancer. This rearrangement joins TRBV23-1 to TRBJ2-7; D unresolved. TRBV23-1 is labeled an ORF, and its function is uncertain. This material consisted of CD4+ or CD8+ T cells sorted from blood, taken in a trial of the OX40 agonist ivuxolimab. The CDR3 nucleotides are TGCGCCAGCAGTCAATCGAAGAGTTCCTACGAGCAGTACTTC. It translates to CASSQSKSSYEQYF.